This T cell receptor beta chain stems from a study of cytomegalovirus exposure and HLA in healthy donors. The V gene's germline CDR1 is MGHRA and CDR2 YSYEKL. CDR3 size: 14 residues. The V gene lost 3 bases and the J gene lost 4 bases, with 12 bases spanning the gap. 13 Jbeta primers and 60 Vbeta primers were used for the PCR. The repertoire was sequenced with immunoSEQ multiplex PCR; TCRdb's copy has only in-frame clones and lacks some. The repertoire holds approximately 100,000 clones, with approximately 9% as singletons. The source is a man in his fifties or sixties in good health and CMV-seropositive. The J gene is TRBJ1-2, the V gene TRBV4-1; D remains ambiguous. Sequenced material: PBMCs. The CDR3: CASSQVPFGYGYTF. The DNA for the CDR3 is TGCGCCAGCAGCCAGGTACCGTTCGGCTATGGCTACACCTTC.